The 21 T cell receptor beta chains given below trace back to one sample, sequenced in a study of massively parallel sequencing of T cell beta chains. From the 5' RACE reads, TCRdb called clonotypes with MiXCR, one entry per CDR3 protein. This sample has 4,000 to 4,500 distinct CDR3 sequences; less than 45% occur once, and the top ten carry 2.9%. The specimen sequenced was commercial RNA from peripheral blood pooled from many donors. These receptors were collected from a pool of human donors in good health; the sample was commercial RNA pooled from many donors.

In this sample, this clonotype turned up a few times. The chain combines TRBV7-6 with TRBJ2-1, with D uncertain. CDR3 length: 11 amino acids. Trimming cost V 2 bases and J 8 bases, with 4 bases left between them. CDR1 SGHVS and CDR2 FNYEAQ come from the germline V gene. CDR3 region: CASSLSDEQFF. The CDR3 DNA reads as TGTGCCAGCAGCTTATCCGATGAGCAGTTCTTC. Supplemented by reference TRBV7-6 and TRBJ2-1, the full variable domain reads GAGVSQSPRYKVTKRGQDVALRCDPISGHVSLYWYRQALGQGPEFLTYFNYEAQQDKSGLPNDRFSAERPEGSISTLTIQRTEQRDSAMYRCASSLSDEQFFGPGTRLTVL.

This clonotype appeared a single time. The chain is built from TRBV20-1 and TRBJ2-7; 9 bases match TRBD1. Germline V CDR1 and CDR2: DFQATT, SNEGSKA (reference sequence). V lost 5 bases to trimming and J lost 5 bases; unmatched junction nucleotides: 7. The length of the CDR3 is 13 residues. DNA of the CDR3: TGCAGTGCTGATTGGGACAGGGTCCACGAGCAGTACTTC. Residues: CSADWDRVHEQYF.

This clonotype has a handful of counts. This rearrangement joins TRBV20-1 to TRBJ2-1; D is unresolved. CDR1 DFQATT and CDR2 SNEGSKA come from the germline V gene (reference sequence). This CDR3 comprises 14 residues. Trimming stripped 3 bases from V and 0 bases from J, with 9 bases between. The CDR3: CSARKANSYNEQFF. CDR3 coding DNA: TGCAGTGCTAGGAAGGCGAACTCCTACAATGAGCAGTTCTTC.

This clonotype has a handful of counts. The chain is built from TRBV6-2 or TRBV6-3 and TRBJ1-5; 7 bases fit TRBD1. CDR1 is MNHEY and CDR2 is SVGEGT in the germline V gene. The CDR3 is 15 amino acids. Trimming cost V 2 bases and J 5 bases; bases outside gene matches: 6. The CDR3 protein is CASSYRTGWDQPQHF. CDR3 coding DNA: TGTGCCAGCAGTTACCGGACAGGTTGGGATCAGCCCCAGCATTTT.

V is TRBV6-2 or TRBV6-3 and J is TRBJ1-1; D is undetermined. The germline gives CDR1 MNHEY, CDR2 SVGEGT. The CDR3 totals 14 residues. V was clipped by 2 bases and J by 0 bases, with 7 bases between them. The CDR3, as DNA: TGTGCCAGCAGTTACGCGTTCATGAACACTGAAGCTTTCTTT. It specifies CASSYAFMNTEAFF.

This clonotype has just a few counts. CDR3 region: CASRRGPVTEAFF. The CDR3 DNA follows: TGTGCCAGCAGGAGGGGGCCCGTGACTGAAGCTTTCTTT. The chain uses TRBV6-2 or TRBV6-3 and TRBJ1-1; 7 bases match TRBD1. Germline loops: CDR1 MNHEY, CDR2 SVGEGT. Trimming removed 6 bases from V and 5 bases from J; junction bases left unmatched: 6. CDR3 size: 13 residues.

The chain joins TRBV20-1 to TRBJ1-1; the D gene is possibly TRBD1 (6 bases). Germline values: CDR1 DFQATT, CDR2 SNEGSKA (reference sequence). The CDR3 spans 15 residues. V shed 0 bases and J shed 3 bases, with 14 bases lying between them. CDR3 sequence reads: CSARDFEKGDTEAFF. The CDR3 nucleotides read TGCAGTGCTAGAGATTTTGAAAAGGGGGACACTGAAGCTTTCTTT.

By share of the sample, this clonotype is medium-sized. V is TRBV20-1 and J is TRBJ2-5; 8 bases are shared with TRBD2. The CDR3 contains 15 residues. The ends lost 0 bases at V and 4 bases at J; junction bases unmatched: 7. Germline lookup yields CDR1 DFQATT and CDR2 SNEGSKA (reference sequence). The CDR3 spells CSARDPGGGRETQYF. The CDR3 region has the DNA TGCAGTGCTAGAGATCCCGGGGGGGGCCGAGAGACCCAGTACTTC.

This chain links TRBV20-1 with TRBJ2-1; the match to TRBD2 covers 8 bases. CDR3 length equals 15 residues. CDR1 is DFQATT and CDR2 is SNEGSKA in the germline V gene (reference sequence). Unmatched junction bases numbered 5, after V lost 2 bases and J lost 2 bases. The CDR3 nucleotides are TGCAGTGCTAGATATAGCGGGACGACCTACAATGAGCAGTTCTTC. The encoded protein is CSARYSGTTYNEQFF.

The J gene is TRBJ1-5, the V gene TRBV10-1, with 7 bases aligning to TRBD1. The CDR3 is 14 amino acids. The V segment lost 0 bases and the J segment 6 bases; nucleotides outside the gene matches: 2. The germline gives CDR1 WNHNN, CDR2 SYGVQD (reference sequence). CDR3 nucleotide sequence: TGCGCCAGCAGTGAGTCAGGGGGCGGTCAGCCCCAGCATTTT. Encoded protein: CASSESGGGQPQHF.

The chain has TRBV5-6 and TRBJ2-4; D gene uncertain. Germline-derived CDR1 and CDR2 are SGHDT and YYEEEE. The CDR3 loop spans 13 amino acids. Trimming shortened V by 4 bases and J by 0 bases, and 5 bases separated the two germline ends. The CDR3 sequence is CASSTTAKNIQYF. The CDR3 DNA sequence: TGTGCCAGCAGCACGACAGCCAAAAACATTCAGTACTTC.

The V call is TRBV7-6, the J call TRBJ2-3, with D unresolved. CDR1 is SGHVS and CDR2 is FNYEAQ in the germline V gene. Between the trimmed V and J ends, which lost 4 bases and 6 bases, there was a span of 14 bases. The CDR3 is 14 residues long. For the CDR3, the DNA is TGTGCCAGCAGCTCCTGGACCCGAACCGATACGCAGTATTTT. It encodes CASSSWTRTDTQYF.

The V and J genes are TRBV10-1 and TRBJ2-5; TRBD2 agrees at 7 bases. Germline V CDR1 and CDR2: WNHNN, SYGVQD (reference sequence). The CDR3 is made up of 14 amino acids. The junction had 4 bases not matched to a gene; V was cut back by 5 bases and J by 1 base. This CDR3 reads CASSPTSLQETQYF. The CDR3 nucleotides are TGCGCCAGCAGTCCGACTAGCCTCCAAGAGACCCAGTACTTC.

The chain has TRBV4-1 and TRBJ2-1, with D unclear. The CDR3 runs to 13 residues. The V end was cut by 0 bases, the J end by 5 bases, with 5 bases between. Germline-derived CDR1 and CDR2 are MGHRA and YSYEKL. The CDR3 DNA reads TGCGCCAGCAGCCAAGATCCAGACAATGAGCAGTTCTTC. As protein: CASSQDPDNEQFF.

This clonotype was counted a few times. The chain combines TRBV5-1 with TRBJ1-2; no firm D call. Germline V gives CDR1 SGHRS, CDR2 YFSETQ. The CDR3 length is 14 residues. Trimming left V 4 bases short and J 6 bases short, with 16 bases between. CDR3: CASSRSDNTHGYTF. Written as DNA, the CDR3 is TGCGCCAGCAGCCGCAGCGACAACACCCATGGCTACACCTTC.

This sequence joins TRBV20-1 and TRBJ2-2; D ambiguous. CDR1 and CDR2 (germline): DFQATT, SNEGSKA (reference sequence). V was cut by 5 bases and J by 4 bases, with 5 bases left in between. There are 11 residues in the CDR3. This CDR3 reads CSAARTGELFF. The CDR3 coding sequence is TGCAGTGCTGCTCGCACCGGGGAGCTGTTTTTT.

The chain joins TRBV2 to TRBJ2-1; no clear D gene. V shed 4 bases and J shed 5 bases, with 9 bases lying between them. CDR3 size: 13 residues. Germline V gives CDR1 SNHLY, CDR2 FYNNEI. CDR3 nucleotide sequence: TGTGCCAGCAGTGCGGTCGCGGACAATGAGCAGTTCTTC. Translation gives CASSAVADNEQFF. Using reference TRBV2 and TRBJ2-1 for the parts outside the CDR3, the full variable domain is EPEVTQTPSHQVTQMGQEVILRCVPISNHLYFYWYRQILGQKVEFLVSFYNNEISEKSEIFDDQFSVERPDGSNFTLKIRSTKLEDSAMYFCASSAVADNEQFFGPGTRLTVL.

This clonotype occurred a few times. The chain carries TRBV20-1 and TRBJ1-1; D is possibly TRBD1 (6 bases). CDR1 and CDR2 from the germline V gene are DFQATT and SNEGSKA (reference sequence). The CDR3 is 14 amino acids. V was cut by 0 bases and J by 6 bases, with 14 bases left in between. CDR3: CSARDENRAAEAFF. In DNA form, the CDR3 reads TGCAGTGCTAGAGATGAAAACAGGGCGGCTGAAGCTTTCTTT.

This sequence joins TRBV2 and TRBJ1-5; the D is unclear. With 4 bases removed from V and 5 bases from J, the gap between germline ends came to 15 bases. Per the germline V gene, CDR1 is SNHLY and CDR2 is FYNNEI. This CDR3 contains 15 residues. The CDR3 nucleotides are TGTGCCAGCAGTGTACAAAACCATGGGCATCAGCCCCAGCATTTT. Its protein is CASSVQNHGHQPQHF.

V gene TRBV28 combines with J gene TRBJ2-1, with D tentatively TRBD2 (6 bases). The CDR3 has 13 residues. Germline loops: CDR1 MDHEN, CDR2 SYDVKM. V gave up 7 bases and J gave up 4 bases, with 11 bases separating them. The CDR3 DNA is TGTGCCAGCATGGGACTTCGATACAATGAGCAGTTCTTC. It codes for CASMGLRYNEQFF.

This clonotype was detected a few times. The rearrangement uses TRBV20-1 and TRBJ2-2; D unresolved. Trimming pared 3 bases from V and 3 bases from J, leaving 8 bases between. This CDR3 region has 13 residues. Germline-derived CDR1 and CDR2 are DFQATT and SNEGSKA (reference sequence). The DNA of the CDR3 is TGCAGTGCTAGCGGTCCCTACACCGGGGAGCTGTTTTTT. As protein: CSASGPYTGELFF.